This paragraph reports one T cell receptor beta chain. As yet, its antigen is unknown. These data originate in a study of T cells in Graves' hyperthyroidism and ophthalmopathy. Study findings and constraints: The model foresaw ophthalmopathy a median around seven months prior to onset.

Amplification yielded TCR beta CDR3 regions, with RNA transcripts as the source. HTBI primers drove first-round RT-PCR of the TCR CDR3. TCRdb re-called the multiplex PCR reads with MiXCR, one entry per CDR3 protein. This sample has 370,000 or so distinct CDR3 sequences, with more than 15% found just once. The germline V gene has CDR1 SGHAT and CDR2 FQNNGV. V was clipped by 5 bases and J by 7 bases; unmatched bases: 12. This CDR3 has 15 amino acids. The chain has TRBV11-2 and TRBJ2-7; 9 nucleotides align to TRBD1. Sequencing was carried out using blood. The clonotype was recovered from a woman aged 18-30 years with Graves' hyperthyroidism that later progressed to Graves' ophthalmopathy. CDR3 sequence reads: CASSPPDRGPREQYF. The DNA for the CDR3 is TGTGCCAGCAGCCCCCCGGACAGGGGCCCACGGGAGCAGTACTTC.